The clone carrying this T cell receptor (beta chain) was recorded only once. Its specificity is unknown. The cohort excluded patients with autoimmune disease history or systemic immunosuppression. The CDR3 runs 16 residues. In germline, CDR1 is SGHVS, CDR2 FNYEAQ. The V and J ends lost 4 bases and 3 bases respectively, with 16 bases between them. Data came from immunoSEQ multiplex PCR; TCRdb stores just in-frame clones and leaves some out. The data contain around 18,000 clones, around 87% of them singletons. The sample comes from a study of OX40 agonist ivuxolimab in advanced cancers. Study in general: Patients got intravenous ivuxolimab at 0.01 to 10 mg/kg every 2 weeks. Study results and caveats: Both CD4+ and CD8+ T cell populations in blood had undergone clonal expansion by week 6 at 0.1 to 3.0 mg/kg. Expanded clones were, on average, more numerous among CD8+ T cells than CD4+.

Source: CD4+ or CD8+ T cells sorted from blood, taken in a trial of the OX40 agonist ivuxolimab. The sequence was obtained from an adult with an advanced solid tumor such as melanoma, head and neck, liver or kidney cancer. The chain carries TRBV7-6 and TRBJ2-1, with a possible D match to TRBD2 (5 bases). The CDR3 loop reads CASSSPPDGLYNEQFF. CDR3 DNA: TGTGCCAGCAGCTCGCCTCCGGACGGACTCTACAATGAGCAGTTCTTC.